Listed below are T cell receptor beta chains from one sample, sequenced in a study of prognosis after radiotherapy for stage I lung cancer. TCRdb recomputed calls from the multiplex PCR reads with MiXCR, one row per CDR3 protein. The table shows more than 12,000 distinct CDR3 sequences, with 31% occurring only once. The input for sequencing was PBMCs, taken before or after stereotactic body radiation therapy (not recorded which). These receptor sequences come from a donor over 45 with non-small cell lung cancer. Each CDR3 is given with its conserved first and last residue. Fields, in order: CDR3 protein, CDR3 DNA, V gene, J gene, D gene, clone size. D genes are given only for firm matches. The size entry is marked missing in some rows and otherwise reads once, few, many or a size class.

CASSLQQGTGPQHF	TGTGCCAGTAGCCTACAACAGGGTACAGGGCCCCAGCATTTT	TRBV19	TRBJ1-5	NA	many
CANSPAYGFYEQYF	TGTGCCAACAGTCCAGCGTACGGCTTCTACGAGCAGTACTTC	TRBV11-2	TRBJ2-7	NA	NA
CASSVGLIQETQYF	TGTGCCAGCAGCGTAGGCCTCATCCAAGAGACCCAGTACTTC	TRBV9	TRBJ2-5	NA	many
CASSPTESAQPQHF	TGTGCCAGCAGTCCGACCGAATCCGCTCAGCCCCAGCATTTT	TRBV28	TRBJ1-5	NA	many
CASSPYMTGGSTGELFF	TGTGCCAGCTCACCTTACATGACAGGGGGGAGCACCGGGGAGCTGTTTTTT	TRBV18	TRBJ2-2	TRBD1	NA
CSSILSYEQYF	TGTTCCAGCATCCTATCCTACGAGCAGTACTTC	TRBV3-1	TRBJ2-7	NA	NA
CASSLNGQGMRETQYF	TGTGCCAGCAGCTTAAATGGACAGGGGATGCGAGAGACCCAGTACTTC	TRBV7-3	TRBJ2-5	TRBD1	many
CASSPSVVLAVTDTQYF	TGTGCCAGCAGTCCCTCGGTCGTACTAGCGGTCACAGATACGCAGTATTTT	TRBV6-5	TRBJ2-3	TRBD2	NA
CDSSLAPTGRGTEAFF	TGCGACAGCAGCTTGGCACCTACAGGGAGGGGCACTGAAGCTTTCTTT	TRBV5-1	TRBJ1-1	NA	NA
CASSTGFTDGYTF	TGTGCCAGCAGTACAGGGTTTACGGATGGCTACACCTTC	TRBV28	TRBJ1-2	NA	medium-sized
CASSLVSNEQFF	TGTGCCAGCAGCTTAGTTTCCAATGAGCAGTTCTTC	TRBV11-1	TRBJ2-1	NA	many
CASSPVGTLTSPLHF	TGTGCCAGCAGTCCAGTAGGGACCCTTACTTCACCCCTCCACTTT	TRBV28	TRBJ1-6	NA	many
CASSEGTSVYNEQFF	TGTGCCAGCAGTGAGGGGACTAGCGTGTACAATGAGCAGTTCTTC	TRBV2	TRBJ2-1	TRBD2	medium-sized
CASSTGQTYNEQFF	TGTGCCAGCTCAACAGGACAAACATACAATGAGCAGTTCTTC	TRBV6-1	TRBJ2-1	NA	NA
CASSVNRGVTGELFF	TGTGCCAGCAGCGTAAACAGGGGGGTAACCGGGGAGCTGTTTTTT	TRBV9	TRBJ2-2	TRBD1	many
CASSPAQGEAFF	TGTGCCAGCAGCCCTGCGCAGGGTGAAGCTTTCTTT	TRBV7-3	TRBJ1-1	NA	many
CASSLSLAGSYNEQFF	TGTGCCAGCAGCTTATCCCTAGCGGGATCCTACAATGAGCAGTTCTTC	TRBV7-9	TRBJ2-1	TRBD2	many
CSASEYNEQFF	TGCAGTGCTAGTGAATACAATGAGCAGTTCTTC	TRBV20-1	TRBJ2-1	NA	medium-sized
CATSGESSSYEQYF	TGTGCCACCAGCGGCGAGTCAAGCTCCTACGAGCAGTACTTC	TRBV15	TRBJ2-7	NA	medium-sized
CASSFTGTPEAFF	TGTGCCAGCAGTTTTACAGGAACCCCTGAAGCTTTCTTT	TRBV12-3/TRBV12-4	TRBJ1-1	NA	many
CASSCTNYVYTF	TGTGCCAGCAGCTGCACTAACTATGTCTACACCTTC	TRBV12-3/TRBV12-4	TRBJ1-2	NA	once
CSANLAGIGGYTF	TGCAGTGCTAATTTGGCCGGAATAGGGGGCTACACCTTC	TRBV20-1	TRBJ1-2	NA	many
CASSLNTEAFF	TGTGCCAGCAGCTTGAACACTGAAGCTTTCTTT	TRBV11-2	TRBJ1-1	NA	many
CASSLALAGSYNEQFF	TGTGCCAGCAGCTTAGCGCTAGCGGGGTCCTACAATGAGCAGTTCTTC	TRBV7-9	TRBJ2-1	TRBD2	many
CSAKTRETSGSETQYF	TGCAGTGCTAAAACCCGAGAGACTAGCGGATCGGAGACCCAGTACTTC	TRBV20-1	TRBJ2-5	TRBD2	once
CASSFQRDYLGNEQFF	TGTGCCAGCAGTTTCCAGCGGGACTATTTAGGCAATGAGCAGTTCTTC	TRBV12-3/TRBV12-4	TRBJ2-1	TRBD2	medium-sized
CASTYGRGYNEQFF	TGTGCCAGCACCTACGGGCGGGGTTACAATGAGCAGTTCTTC	TRBV6-1	TRBJ2-1	NA	NA
CASSREGPETQYF	TGTGCCAGCAGCCGGGAGGGGCCAGAGACCCAGTACTTC	TRBV2	TRBJ2-5	TRBD2	many
CASRRGGETYNEQFF	TGCGCCAGCAGACGCGGGGGGGAAACCTACAATGAGCAGTTCTTC	TRBV5-1	TRBJ2-1	TRBD2	many
CASSPQGSGATWEQYF	TGCGCCAGCAGCCCACAGGGAAGTGGGGCTACTTGGGAGCAGTACTTC	TRBV5-1	TRBJ2-7	NA	medium-sized
CSARHSGRASDTQYF	TGCAGTGCTAGACATAGCGGGAGGGCCTCAGATACGCAGTATTTT	TRBV20-1	TRBJ2-3	TRBD2	medium-sized
CASTSGVSRTTDTQYF	TGTGCCAGCACCTCGGGGGTTTCCAGGACCACAGATACGCAGTATTTT	TRBV7-6	TRBJ2-3	NA	NA
CASSRTPFLDNEQFF	TGTGCCAGTAGTAGGACCCCCTTTTTGGACAATGAGCAGTTCTTC	TRBV19	TRBJ2-1	NA	many
CSVGRLNTEAFF	TGCAGCGTTGGCAGGTTGAACACTGAAGCTTTCTTT	TRBV29-1	TRBJ1-1	NA	NA
CSVEDHNTEAFF	TGCAGCGTTGAAGATCATAACACTGAAGCTTTCTTT	TRBV29-1	TRBJ1-1	NA	many
CASSPGLAGGPETQYF	TGTGCCAGCAGCCCAGGACTAGCGGGAGGGCCGGAGACCCAGTACTTC	TRBV9	TRBJ2-5	TRBD2	NA
CASSRNPGQVGTDTQYF	TGTGCCAGCAGCCGAAACCCAGGACAGGTCGGCACAGATACGCAGTATTTT	TRBV5-5	TRBJ2-3	TRBD1	NA
CASSLGTGRNTIYF	TGTGCCAGCAGCTTAGGGACTGGGAGAAACACCATATATTTT	TRBV7-9	TRBJ1-3	NA	many
CAISDSGTVSYEQYF	TGTGCCATCAGTGATTCCGGGACTGTTTCCTACGAGCAGTACTTC	TRBV10-3	TRBJ2-7	NA	NA
CASSSLAGVHTQYF	TGTGCCAGCAGCTCACTAGCGGGAGTCCATACGCAGTATTTT	TRBV5-8	TRBJ2-3	TRBD2	many
CASGVNVLTF	TGTGCCAGCGGTGTTAACGTCCTGACTTTC	TRBV2	TRBJ2-6	NA	NA
CATSRDSGQLDSVNTIYF	TGTGCCACCAGCAGAGACAGTGGACAGCTTGACTCTGTAAACACCATATATTTT	TRBV15	TRBJ1-3	NA	NA
CASSPLGQGGVNEQFF	TGTGCCAGCAGCCCACTGGGACAGGGGGGAGTCAATGAGCAGTTCTTC	TRBV7-7	TRBJ2-1	TRBD1	few
CANSLPRTGVDGTGELFF	TGTGCCAACAGTTTACCTCGGACAGGGGTCGATGGGACCGGGGAGCTGTTTTTT	TRBV27	TRBJ2-2	TRBD1	NA
CASSDRSGREVYF	TGTGCCAGCAGCGATCGAAGCGGGAGGGAAGTGTACTTC	TRBV6-2/TRBV6-3	TRBJ2-4	TRBD2	many
CGSYSDSGAYEQYF	TGTGGCAGTTACTCGGACTCAGGAGCCTACGAGCAGTACTTC	TRBV6-2/TRBV6-3	TRBJ2-7	NA	NA
CASSFGTGGFLRNQPQHF	TGTGCCAGCAGCTTTGGGACAGGGGGCTTCTTAAGAAATCAGCCCCAGCATTTT	TRBV7-2	TRBJ1-5	TRBD1	many
CASTQGHGNSPLHF	TGTGCCAGCACGCAGGGACACGGTAATTCACCCCTCCACTTT	TRBV12-3/TRBV12-4	TRBJ1-6	NA	medium-sized
CASSYRGWTTEAFF	TGTGCCAGCAGTTACCGGGGCTGGACCACTGAAGCTTTCTTT	TRBV6-9	TRBJ1-1	NA	NA
CASSLEGTGFTEAFF	TGTGCCAGCAGCTTAGAAGGGACAGGGTTCACTGAAGCCTTCTTT	TRBV9	TRBJ1-1	TRBD1	NA